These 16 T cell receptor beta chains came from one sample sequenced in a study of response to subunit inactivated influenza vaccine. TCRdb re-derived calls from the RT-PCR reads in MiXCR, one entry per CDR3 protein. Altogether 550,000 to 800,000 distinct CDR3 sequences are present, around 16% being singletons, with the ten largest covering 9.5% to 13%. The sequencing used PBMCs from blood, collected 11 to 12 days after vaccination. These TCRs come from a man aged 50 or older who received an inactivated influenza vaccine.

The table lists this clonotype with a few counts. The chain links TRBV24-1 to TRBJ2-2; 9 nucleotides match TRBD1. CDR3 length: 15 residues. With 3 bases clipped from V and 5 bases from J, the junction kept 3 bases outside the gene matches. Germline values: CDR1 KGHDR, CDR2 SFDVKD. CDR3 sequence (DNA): TGTGCCACCAGTGATGCCGGGACAGGGACCGGGGAGCTGTTTTTT. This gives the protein CATSDAGTGTGELFF.

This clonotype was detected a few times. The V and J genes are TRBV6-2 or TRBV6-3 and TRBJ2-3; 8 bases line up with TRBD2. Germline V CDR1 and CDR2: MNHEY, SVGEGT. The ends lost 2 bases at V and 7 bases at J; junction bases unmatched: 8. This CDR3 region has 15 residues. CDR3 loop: CASSYEGGRHHTQYF. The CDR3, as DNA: TGTGCCAGCAGTTACGAGGGCGGGAGGCACCATACGCAGTATTTT.

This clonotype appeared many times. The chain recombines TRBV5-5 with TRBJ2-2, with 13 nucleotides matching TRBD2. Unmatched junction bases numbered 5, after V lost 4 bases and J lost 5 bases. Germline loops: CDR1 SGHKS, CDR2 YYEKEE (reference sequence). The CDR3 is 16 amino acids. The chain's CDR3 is CASSPRLAGGTGELFF. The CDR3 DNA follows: TGTGCCAGCAGCCCCAGACTAGCGGGAGGAACCGGGGAGCTGTTTTTT.

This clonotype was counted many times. This chain's CDR3 is CASSSRSGVYNEQFF. The DNA of the CDR3 is TGTGCCAGCAGCTCTCGTAGCGGGGTCTACAATGAGCAGTTCTTC. V is TRBV11-2 and J is TRBJ2-1; TRBD2 agrees at 8 bases. The CDR3 sequence is 15 residues long. Germline V CDR1 and CDR2: SGHAT, FQNNGV. V was clipped by 4 bases and J by 3 bases; unmatched bases: 5.

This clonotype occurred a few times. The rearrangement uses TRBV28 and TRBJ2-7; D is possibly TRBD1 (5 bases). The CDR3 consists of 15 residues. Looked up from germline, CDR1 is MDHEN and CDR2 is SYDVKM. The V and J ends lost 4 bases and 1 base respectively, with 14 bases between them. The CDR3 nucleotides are TGTGCCAGCAGTTCCAGAAAACAGGTTTCCTACGAGCAGTACTTC. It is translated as CASSSRKQVSYEQYF. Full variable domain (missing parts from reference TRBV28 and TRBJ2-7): DVKVTQSSRYLVKRTGEKVFLECVQDMDHENMFWYRQDPGLGLRLIYFSYDVKMKEKGDIPEGYSVSREKKERFSLILESASTNQTSMYLCASSSRKQVSYEQYFGPGTRLTVT.

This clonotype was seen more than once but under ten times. The CDR3 loop reads CASSLDRGLAGYNEQFF. CDR3 coding DNA: TGTGCCAGCAGCTTAGATCGGGGGCTAGCGGGCTACAATGAGCAGTTCTTC. This chain joins TRBV11-2 and TRBJ2-1, with 8 positions matching TRBD2. CDR1 SGHAT and CDR2 FQNNGV come from the germline V gene. V was pared by 0 bases and J by 3 bases, with 7 bases of the junction left unmatched. This CDR3 is built from 17 residues. Full variable domain (outside the CDR3, taken from reference TRBV11-2 and TRBJ2-1): EAGVAQSPRYKIIEKRQSVAFWCNPISGHATLYWYQQILGQGPKLLIQFQNNGVVDDSQLPKDRFSAERLKGVDSTLKIQPAKLEDSAVYLCASSLDRGLAGYNEQFFGPGTRLTVL.

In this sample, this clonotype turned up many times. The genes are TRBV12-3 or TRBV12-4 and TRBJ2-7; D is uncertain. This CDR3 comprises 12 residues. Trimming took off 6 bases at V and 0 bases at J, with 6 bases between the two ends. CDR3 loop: CASSKSSYEQYF. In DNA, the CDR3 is TGTGCCAGCAGCAAGAGCTCCTACGAGCAGTACTTC.

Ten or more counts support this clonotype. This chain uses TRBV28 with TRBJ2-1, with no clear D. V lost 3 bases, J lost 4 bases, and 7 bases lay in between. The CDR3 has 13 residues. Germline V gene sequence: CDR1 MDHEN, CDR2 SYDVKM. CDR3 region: CASSLDNYNEQFF. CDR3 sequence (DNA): TGTGCCAGCAGTTTGGATAATTACAATGAGCAGTTCTTC.

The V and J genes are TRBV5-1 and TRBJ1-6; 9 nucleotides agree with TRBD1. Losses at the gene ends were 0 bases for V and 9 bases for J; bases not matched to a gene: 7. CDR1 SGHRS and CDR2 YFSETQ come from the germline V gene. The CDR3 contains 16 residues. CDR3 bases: TGCGCCAGCAGCTTGGGGACGGGACAGGGACCTTCACCCCTCCACTTT. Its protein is CASSLGTGQGPSPLHF.

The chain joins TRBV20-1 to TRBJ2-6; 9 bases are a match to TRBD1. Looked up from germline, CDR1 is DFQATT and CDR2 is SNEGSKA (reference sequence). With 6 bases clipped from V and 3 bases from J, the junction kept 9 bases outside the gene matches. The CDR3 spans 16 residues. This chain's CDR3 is CSAQTGGLFGANVLTF. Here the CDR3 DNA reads TGCAGTGCCCAGACAGGGGGGCTGTTTGGGGCCAACGTCCTGACTTTC.

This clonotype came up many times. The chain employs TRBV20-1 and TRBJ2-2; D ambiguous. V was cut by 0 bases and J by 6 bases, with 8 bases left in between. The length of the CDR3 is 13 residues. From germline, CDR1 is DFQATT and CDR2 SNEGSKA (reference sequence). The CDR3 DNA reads TGCAGTGCTAGAGACCACCACGCCGGGGAGCTGTTTTTT. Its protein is CSARDHHAGELFF.

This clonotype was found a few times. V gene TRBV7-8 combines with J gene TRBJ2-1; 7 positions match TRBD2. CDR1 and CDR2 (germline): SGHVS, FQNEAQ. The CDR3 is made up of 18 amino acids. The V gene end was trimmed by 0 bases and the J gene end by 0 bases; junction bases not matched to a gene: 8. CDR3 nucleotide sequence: TGTGCCAGCAGCTTAGCCATTGGGACGGGGGGCTCCTACAATGAGCAGTTCTTC. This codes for CASSLAIGTGGSYNEQFF.

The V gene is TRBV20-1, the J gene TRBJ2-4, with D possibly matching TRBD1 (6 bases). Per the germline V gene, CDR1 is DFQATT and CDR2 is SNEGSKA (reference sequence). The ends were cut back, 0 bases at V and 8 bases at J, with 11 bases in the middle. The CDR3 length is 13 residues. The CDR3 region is CSARDGTGYIQYF. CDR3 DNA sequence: TGCAGTGCTAGAGATGGAACAGGGTACATTCAGTACTTC.

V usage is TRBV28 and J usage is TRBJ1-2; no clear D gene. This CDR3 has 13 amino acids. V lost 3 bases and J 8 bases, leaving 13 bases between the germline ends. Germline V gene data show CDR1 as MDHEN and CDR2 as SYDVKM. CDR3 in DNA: TGTGCCAGCAGTTTCTTGGATTTCAGAGGCTACACCTTC. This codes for CASSFLDFRGYTF.

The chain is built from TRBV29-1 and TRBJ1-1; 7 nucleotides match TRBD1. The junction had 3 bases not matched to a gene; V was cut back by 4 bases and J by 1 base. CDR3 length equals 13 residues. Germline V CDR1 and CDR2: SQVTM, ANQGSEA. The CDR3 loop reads CSVGPGGNTEAFF. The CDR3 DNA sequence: TGCAGCGTTGGTCCAGGGGGGAACACTGAAGCTTTCTTT.

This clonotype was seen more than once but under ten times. The CDR3 nucleotides read TGTGCCAGCAGTTACGAGACAGGGGGCCTCACAGATACGCAGTATTTT. Its protein product is CASSYETGGLTDTQYF. The chain joins TRBV12-3 or TRBV12-4 to TRBJ2-3; TRBD1 aligns across 10 bases. The CDR3 extends over 16 amino acids. The V and J ends lost 4 bases and 2 bases, in that order; junction bases with no gene match: 6.